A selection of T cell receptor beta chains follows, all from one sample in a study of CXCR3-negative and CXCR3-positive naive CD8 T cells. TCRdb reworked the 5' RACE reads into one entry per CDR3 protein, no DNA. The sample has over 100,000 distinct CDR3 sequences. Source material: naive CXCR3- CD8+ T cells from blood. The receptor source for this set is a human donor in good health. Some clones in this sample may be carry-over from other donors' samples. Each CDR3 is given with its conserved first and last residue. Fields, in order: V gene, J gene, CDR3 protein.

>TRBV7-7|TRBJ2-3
CASSLVGGPTDTQYF
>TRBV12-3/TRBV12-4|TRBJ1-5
CASSFTGQPQHF
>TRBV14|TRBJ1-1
CASSQRQGDRTEAFF
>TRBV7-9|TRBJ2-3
CASSFGTDTQYF
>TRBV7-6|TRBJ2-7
CASSLRGLKYEQYF
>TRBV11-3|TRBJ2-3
CASSRRSSPDTQYF
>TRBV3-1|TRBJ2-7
CASSQELAGGPDEQYF
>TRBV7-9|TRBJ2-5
CASSPPFGTGVQETQYF
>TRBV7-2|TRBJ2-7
CASSPSGRVYEQYF
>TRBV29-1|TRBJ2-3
CSVVMGGRDTQYF
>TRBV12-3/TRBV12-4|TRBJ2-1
CASMETGYNEQFF
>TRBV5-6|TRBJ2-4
CASSLSGYGALAKNIQYF
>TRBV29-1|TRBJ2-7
CSVLSRDRGYEQYF
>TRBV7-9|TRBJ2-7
CASSSGQGAYEQYF
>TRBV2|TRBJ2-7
CAIIVAEGPYEQYF
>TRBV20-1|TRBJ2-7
CSARATGQPYYEQYF
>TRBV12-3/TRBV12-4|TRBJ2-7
CASSPNRAPKGSYEQYF
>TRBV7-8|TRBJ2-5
CASRSDRVLWETQYF
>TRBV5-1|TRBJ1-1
CASGQGNQMTEAFF
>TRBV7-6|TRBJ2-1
CASSEQGFNEQFF
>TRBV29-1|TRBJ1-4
CSPTGQGAFGGNEKLFF
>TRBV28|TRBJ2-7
CASSFIQEGAGAYEQYF
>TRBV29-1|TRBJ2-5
CSVEGTGDKSQETQYF
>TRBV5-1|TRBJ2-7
CASSFLTGSYEQYF
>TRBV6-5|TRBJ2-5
CASSYAGDREETQYF
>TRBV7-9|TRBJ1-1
CASSFMNTEAFF
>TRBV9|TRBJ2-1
CASSVAPAGTGTYNEQFF